The present T cell receptor beta chain was sequenced within a study of cytomegalovirus exposure and HLA in healthy donors. Broader study findings: The productive fraction for most TCR beta V segments was about 87% or about 30% in an earlier analysis.

Germline V CDR1 and CDR2: SGHNT, YENEEA. Trimming pared 2 bases from V and 0 bases from J, leaving 7 bases between. The CDR3 runs 14 residues. As to this clone: The antigen is undetermined.

It was with 60 Vbeta and 13 Jbeta primers that the PCR ran. Clones were sequenced by immunoSEQ multiplex PCR, and TCRdb holds only the in-frame ones, with some missing. The table includes about 210,000 clones, almost 80% detected once. All the people who gave samples were healthy bone marrow donors. The sequenced sample was PBMCs. The chain carries TRBV11-3 and TRBJ1-1, with D possibly TRBD1 on 5 matching bases. The sequence was collected from a male donor in good health and CMV-seronegative. CDR3 nucleotides: TGTGCCAGCAGCTTATCAGGGATGAACACTGAAGCTTTCTTT. It encodes CASSLSGMNTEAFF.